This T cell receptor beta chain appears in the sequencing data of a study of blood T cell repertoires in COVID-19 (dated by TCRdb to 2018 to 2020). In terms of the full investigation: Samples from collaborators originated in the United States, Italy and Spain and spanned both the acute and convalescent phases of COVID-19. The material from the prospective study consisted of cDNA or gDNA derived from T cells, B-cell-depleted T cells, or PBMCs. Deeply sampled blood TCRbeta repertoires from subjects exposed to, actively infected with, or recovered from COVID-19 were included in the dataset. The repertoires were released in a freely available public database intended as a resource for research on the immune response to SARS-CoV-2. The samples were drawn from two sources: the first 160 participants of the ongoing ImmuneRACE study, and approximately 1,300 subjects contributed by 6 global collaborators. The sample metadata nearly always contained a de-identified subject ID, COVID-19 status, age in years and sex. Where HLA class I and class II types were available, the types were taken from metadata supplied by the sample provider, not from assay-based typing. What the research found in general, with its limitations: How much clinical and demographic metadata was included differed by source and by participant, and the metadata was provided uncurated.

In the prospective study, participants were 18 to 89 years old, resided in 24 geographic areas of the United States, and were enrolled through a virtual design. In the prospective study, cohorts were assigned on the basis of participant-reported clinical history obtained from a screening survey and a study questionnaire. Recovered participants in ImmuneRACE Cohort 3 were defined by two consecutive negative NP/OP PCR tests, clearance by a healthcare professional, or resolution of symptoms. Mobile phlebotomists in the prospective study collected whole blood, serum and a nasopharyngeal or oropharyngeal swab from every participant. Participants in the prospective study had the option to provide additional blood draws and questionnaires over a roughly 2-month period. Prospective study blood samples were shipped either frozen or at room temperature before DNA extraction. This clone was seen more than once but under ten times. What antigen it recognizes has not been identified. Base qualities are not provided; no much larger clone lies one nucleotide away.

The immunoSEQ Assay, a bias-controlled multiplex PCR, was used to amplify TCRbeta CDR3 regions from genomic DNA. Per the source publication's procedure: The number of nucleated cells in each sample was estimated by amplification of reference gene primers within the assay. Sequence reads were collapsed and filtered to measure the absolute abundance of every unique TCRbeta CDR3 rearrangement. For each sample, productive Simpson clonality was calculated as the square root of Simpson's diversity index over productive rearrangements. TCRdb re-hosts the immuneACCESS table, in-frame sequences only. Its copies lack some clones; in the studies checked, an unresolved V gene accounts for under half of them, and the cause for the rest is not known. From that table come the V and J calls and clone size; the DNA was used to work out D and trimming. Here the sample has fewer than 400,000 clones; 87% occur a single time. The ten largest clones add up to about a tenth of the sample.

Counted from cysteine to phenylalanine, this CDR3 has 13 amino acids. CDR3 DNA is the only sequence kept; it has 39 bases, read in frame from the first base. A distance of 12 bases separates the germline ends of V and J, which lose 5 bases and 8 bases respectively. Per the germline V gene, SGHVS is the CDR1 and FQNEAQ is the CDR2. This sequence was found in a woman aged 50 to 60 who had recovered from COVID-19. Sequenced material: PBMCs or T cells enriched from blood (not recorded which). The chain couples TRBV7-8 to TRBJ1-4; TRBD1 might be the D gene, on 5 matching bases. The CDR3 region has the sequence CASSRRDLEKLFF. The DNA is as follows: TGTGCCAGCAGCAGGCGGGACTTGGAAAAACTGTTTTTT.